Shown below are 13 T cell receptor beta chains from a single sample sequenced in a study of T cell repertoires in cytomegalovirus infection. TCRdb independently ran MiXCR on the reads; one entry per CDR3 protein. The sample includes approximately 990,000 distinct CDR3 sequences, around 30% of them seen just once. Antigen specificity for these receptors is unknown. The source material was cultured CD8+ T cells from PBMCs, sampled from culture after CMV antigen stimulation. These TCRs come from a human donor in good health (CMV status not recorded). Some clones in this sample may be carry-over from other donors' samples.

The genes are TRBV9 and TRBJ1-2, with TRBD1 as a possible D gene (5 bases). V shed 3 bases and J shed 8 bases, with 20 bases lying between them. The CDR3 length is 15 residues. Germline V gene data show CDR1 as SGDLS and CDR2 as YYNGEE. CDR3 coding DNA: TGTGCCAGCAGCGGCACCAGGGATGGTGCTCTCGGCTACACCTTC. Translation gives CASSGTRDGALGYTF. The full variable domain, with the rest looked up from reference TRBV9 and TRBJ1-2, is DSGVTQTPKHLITATGQRVTLRCSPRSGDLSVYWYQQSLDQGLQFLIQYYNGEERAKGNILERFSAQQFPDLHSELNLSSLELGDSALYFCASSGTRDGALGYTFGSGTRLTVV.

This clonotype was detected ten times or more. V gene TRBV4-2 combines with J gene TRBJ1-1; D gene unclear. This CDR3 is built from 14 residues. Germline V lookup: CDR1 LGHNA, CDR2 YNFKEQ. Trimming cost V 0 bases and J 5 bases, with 10 bases left between them. The CDR3 DNA reads TGTGCCAGCAGCCAAGACGTCCACCATACTGAAGCTTTCTTT. It codes for CASSQDVHHTEAFF.

In its sample, this clonotype was seen a few times. The rearrangement joins TRBV7-9 to TRBJ2-5; the D gene could be TRBD1 or TRBD2 (5 bases each). The CDR3 has 14 amino acids. The V gene's germline CDR1 is SEHNR and CDR2 FQNEAQ (reference sequence). Trimming removed 4 bases from V and 3 bases from J, with 12 bases in between. The CDR3 sequence: CASSSRDVEETQYF. CDR3 bases: TGTGCCAGCAGCTCCCGGGACGTAGAAGAGACCCAGTACTTC.

The V call is TRBV6-2 or TRBV6-3, the J call TRBJ2-5; 9 positions agree with TRBD1. CDR3 length: 18 amino acids. V dropped 3 bases and J dropped 4; count of bases not matched to a gene: 15. Germline CDR1 MNHEY, CDR2 SVGEGT. The CDR3 spells CASSYSDRDREDGETQYF. The CDR3 DNA is TGTGCCAGCAGTTATTCCGACCGGGACAGGGAAGACGGAGAGACCCAGTACTTC.

The rearrangement uses TRBV12-3 or TRBV12-4 and TRBJ2-2; D is possibly TRBD1 (5 bases). The CDR3 extends over 18 amino acids. V lost 3 bases to trimming and J lost 1 base, with 18 bases between them. The CDR3 bases are TGTGCCAGCAGTTTCTTCATCCGCCGCAGGGAGAACACCGGGGAGCTGTTTTTT. Its translation: CASSFFIRRRENTGELFF.

The chain recombines TRBV2 with TRBJ1-1, with no clear D. This CDR3 has 10 amino acids. CDR1 is SNHLY and CDR2 is FYNNEI in the germline V gene. Trimming took 10 bases from V and 6 from J, leaving 9 bases between them. The CDR3 DNA reads as TGTGCCACCCATAAGGCTGAAGCTTTCTTT. Encoded protein: CATHKAEAFF.

This clonotype was detected only a few times. The chain couples TRBV28 to TRBJ2-7; possibly TRBD1 for D (5 bases). V was trimmed by 3 bases and J by 2 bases, leaving 11 bases between them. The length of the CDR3 is 14 residues. CDR1 and CDR2 from the germline V gene are MDHEN and SYDVKM. Written as DNA, the CDR3 is TGTGCCAGCAGTTTCCTGGACAACCCCTACGAGCAGTACTTC. Translated, it gives CASSFLDNPYEQYF.

The chain couples TRBV6-2 or TRBV6-3 to TRBJ2-7, with 7 bases fitting TRBD1. CDR1 MNHEY and CDR2 SVGEGT come from the germline V gene. The V and J ends lost 8 bases and 4 bases, in that order; junction bases with no gene match: 8. The CDR3 is 13 amino acids. The CDR3 here is CASGPGGRYEQYV. CDR3 DNA: TGTGCCAGCGGGCCAGGGGGAAGGTACGAGCAGTACGTC.

The chain is built from TRBV19 and TRBJ1-5; D is uncertain. Germline assignment: CDR1 LNHDA and CDR2 SQIVND (reference sequence). V gave up 6 bases and J gave up 7 bases, with 13 bases separating them. CDR3 size: 13 residues. The chain's CDR3 is CASSQDGPQPQHF. The CDR3 DNA sequence: TGTGCCAGTAGCCAAGATGGTCCCCAGCCCCAGCATTTT.

The chain has TRBV5-8 and TRBJ2-5, with D tentatively TRBD1 (6 bases). Per germline, CDR1 SGHTS and CDR2 YDEGEE. The CDR3 is 14 residues long. Trimming left V 4 bases short and J 5 bases short, with 15 bases between. The CDR3 loop reads CASSPLRGWETQYF. In DNA form, the CDR3 reads TGTGCCAGCAGCCCCCTCAGGGGATGGGAGACCCAGTACTTC.

This clonotype came up a few times. The rearrangement joins TRBV6-5 to TRBJ2-2; weak D call: TRBD1 (5 bases). There are 14 residues in the CDR3. Trimming pared 2 bases from V and 6 bases from J, leaving 10 bases between. The germline V gene encodes CDR1 MNHEY and CDR2 SVGAGI. CDR3 amino acids: CASSYQGPPGELFF. For the CDR3, the DNA is TGTGCCAGCAGTTACCAGGGCCCCCCCGGGGAGCTGTTTTTT.

The chain carries TRBV11-2 and TRBJ2-3; 8 positions agree with TRBD1. Germline V gene data show CDR1 as SGHAT and CDR2 as FQNNGV. The V gene end was trimmed by 3 bases and the J gene end by 11 bases; junction bases not matched to a gene: 7. The CDR3 has 13 amino acids. The CDR3 nucleotides are TGTGCCAGCAGCTTCTCCGGACAGGGAGGGCAGTATTTT. Its translation: CASSFSGQGGQYF.

Only a few counts were recorded for this clonotype. The V gene is TRBV19, the J gene TRBJ1-2; no firm D call. The V and J ends lost 6 bases and 8 bases respectively, with 22 bases between them. CDR1 is LNHDA and CDR2 is SQIVND in the germline V gene (reference sequence). The CDR3 contains 15 residues. The CDR3 DNA sequence: TGTGCCAGTAGCCCAGTGGATCCCTCAACCATAGGCTACACCTTC. Residues: CASSPVDPSTIGYTF.